Described below is a single TCR beta chain sequence and its context. Its antigen has not been determined. Base-call qualities are not available, and no considerably larger clone is one nucleotide away. Using the immunoSEQ TRB Survey service, rearranged CDR3 beta regions were amplified from genomic DNA with multiplex V and J primers. To keep sequencing depth equal across samples, survey-level depth of up to 500,000 reads per sample was applied. Libraries were purified and pooled, and sequencing was performed on Illumina technology. Concerning the study's data processing: Productive clonality, sample overlap, pairwise scatters, CDR3 beta length, V/D/J gene usage and productiveness were all assessed with the immunoSEQ online tools. Calculated diversity was defined as the number of unique rearrangements divided by total templates, multiplied by 100, and Shannon and Simpson indices were computed as well. Principal component analysis used the R prcomp function and ggbiplot package on Z-score normalized data. Blood-rectal clonal overlap within each subject was quantified with Morisita's index. Not all clones reach the TCRdb copy of this immuneACCESS table, which keeps in-frame sequences only. Checked studies attribute under half of the gap to unresolved V genes and leave the rest unexplained. V and J calls and clone size are given by that table; D and trimming were obtained from the DNA. The sample table holds 40,000 to 60,000 clones, of which around 81% were seen once. Of the sample, over 3% falls within the top ten clones.

CDR1 and CDR2 were assigned from the germline V gene as SGHRS and YFSETQ. The CDR3, cysteine through phenylalanine, is 16 amino acids long. The entry retains the CDR3 DNA only, 48 bases that are in frame from base 1. V loses 5 bases, J loses 2 bases, and the germline ends lie 18 bases apart. These data come from a study of pediatric ulcerative colitis (dated by TCRdb to between 2017 and 2020). Background on the whole study: Of the ulcerative colitis patients, about seven had pancolitis and two had left-sided colitis, and histology in every patient was consistent with ulcerative colitis. By Pediatric Ulcerative Colitis Activity Index, mild disease was classified in a couple of patients, moderate disease in four and acute severe colitis in three. From 8 or 9 newly diagnosed, treatment-naive pediatric ulcerative colitis patients and four non-IBD control children, paired blood and rectal samples were collected.

What the authors observed across the whole study: T cells from blood may have been included in the rectal pinch biopsies, particularly in patients with overt colitis. Features of the rectal repertoire distinguished controls, mild-moderate colitis patients and acute severe colitis patients, and in acute severe colitis, rectal diversity was reduced because of clonal expansions. For technical reasons, substantially fewer templates were yielded by the blood samples of two patients, and these blood samples were excluded from blood-rectal overlap analysis. A couple of rectal CDR3 clonotypes turned up in every ulcerative colitis patient but in none of the controls. Significantly higher autologous blood-rectal clonal overlap was found in ulcerative colitis patients than in controls, which suggested increased T cell trafficking to inflamed tissue. Because repertoires were derived from total lymphocyte DNA, patterns in rare subsets such as regulatory T cells may not have been reflected. With only a handful of individuals, the healthy control group was small.

During colonoscopy, one to two pinch biopsies were obtained from the rectum for research. Before the diagnostic colonoscopy, none of the ulcerative colitis patients had been given any immunosuppressive medication. Rectal biopsies were digested with proteinase K before DNA isolation. The Wizard kit (Promega) was used to extract genomic DNA from the blood and intestinal samples. This chain joins TRBV5-1 to TRBJ2-3; the D gene is perhaps TRBD1 or TRBD2, each of them matching over 5 bases. Specimen: gut tissue. This receptor was taken from a girl between 5 and 17 years old with moderate ulcerative colitis. For the CDR3, the sequence is CASSQKTGQTTDTQYF. The DNA reads as follows: TGCGCCAGCAGTCAGAAAACGGGGCAAACCACAGATACGCAGTATTTT.